This T cell receptor (beta chain) is from a study of blood T cell repertoires in COVID-19. The data were produced by immunoSEQ multiplex PCR, yet TCRdb's version contains in-frame clones alone and is incomplete. Of fewer than 650,000 clones listed, approximately 88% were seen once; the top ten hold less than 9%. Germline CDR1 and CDR2: MGHRA and YSYEKL. V lost 4 bases to trimming and J lost 2 bases; unmatched junction nucleotides: 8. The CDR3 spans 15 residues. This chain uses TRBV4-1 with TRBJ2-7, with 7 bases identical to TRBD1. The sequence was obtained from a woman between 45 and 60 years old with COVID-19, enrolled during active disease. The specimen was peripheral blood. The CDR3 loop is CASSLRDSGTYEQYF. DNA for the CDR3: TGCGCCAGCAGCCTTCGGGACAGTGGCACCTACGAGCAGTACTTC.